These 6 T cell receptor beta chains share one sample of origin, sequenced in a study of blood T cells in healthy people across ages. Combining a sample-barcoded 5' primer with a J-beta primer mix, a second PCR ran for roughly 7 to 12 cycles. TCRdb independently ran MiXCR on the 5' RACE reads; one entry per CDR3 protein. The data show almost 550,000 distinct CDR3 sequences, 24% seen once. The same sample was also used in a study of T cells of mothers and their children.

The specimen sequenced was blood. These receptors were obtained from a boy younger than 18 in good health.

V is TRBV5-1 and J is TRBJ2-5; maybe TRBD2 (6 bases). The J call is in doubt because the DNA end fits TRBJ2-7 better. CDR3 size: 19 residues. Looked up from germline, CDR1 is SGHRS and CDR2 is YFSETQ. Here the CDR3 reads CASSLSAGPYSPWVDEQYF. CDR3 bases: TGCGCCAGCAGCTTGTCTGCGGGGCCGTATTCCCCTTGGGTAGACGAGCAGTACTTC.

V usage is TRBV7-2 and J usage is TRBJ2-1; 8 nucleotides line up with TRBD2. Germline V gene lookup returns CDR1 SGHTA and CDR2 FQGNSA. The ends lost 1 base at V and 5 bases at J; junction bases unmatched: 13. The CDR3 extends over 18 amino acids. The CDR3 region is CASSLDPPGAGGNNEQFF. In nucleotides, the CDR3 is TGTGCCAGCAGCTTAGACCCACCGGGGGCGGGAGGAAACAATGAGCAGTTCTTC.

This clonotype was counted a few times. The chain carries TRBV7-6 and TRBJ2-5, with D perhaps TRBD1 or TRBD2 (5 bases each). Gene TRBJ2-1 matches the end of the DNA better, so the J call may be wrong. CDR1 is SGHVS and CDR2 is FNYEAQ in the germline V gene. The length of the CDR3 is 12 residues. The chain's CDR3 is CASSLGGGEQFF. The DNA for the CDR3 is TGTGCCAGCAGCTTAGGTGGGGGTGAGCAGTTCTTC.

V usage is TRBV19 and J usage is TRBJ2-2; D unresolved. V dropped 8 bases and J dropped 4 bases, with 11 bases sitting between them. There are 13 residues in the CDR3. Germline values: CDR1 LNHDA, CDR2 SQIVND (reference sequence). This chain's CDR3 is CASEASGTGELFF. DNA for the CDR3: TGTGCCAGTGAGGCTTCGGGCACCGGGGAGCTGTTTTTT. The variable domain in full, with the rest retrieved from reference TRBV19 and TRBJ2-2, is DGGITQSPKYLFRKEGQNVTLSCEQNLNHDAMYWYRQDPGQGLRLIYYSQIVNDFQKGDIAEGYSVSREKKESFPLTVTSAQKNPTAFYLCASEASGTGELFFGEGSRLTVL.

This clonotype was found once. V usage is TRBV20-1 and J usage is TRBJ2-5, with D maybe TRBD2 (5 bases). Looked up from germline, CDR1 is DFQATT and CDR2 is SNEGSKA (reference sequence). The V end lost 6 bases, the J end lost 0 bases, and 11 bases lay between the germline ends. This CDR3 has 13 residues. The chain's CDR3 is CSAAGMYQETQYF. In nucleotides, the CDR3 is TGCAGTGCCGCCGGGATGTACCAAGAGACCCAGTACTTC.

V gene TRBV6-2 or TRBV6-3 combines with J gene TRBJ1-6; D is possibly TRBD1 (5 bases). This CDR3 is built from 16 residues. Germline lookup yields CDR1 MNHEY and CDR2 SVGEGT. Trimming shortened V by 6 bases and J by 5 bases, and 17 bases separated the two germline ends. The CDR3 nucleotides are TGTGCCAGCAGACTCAAGGCCGCAGGGAATAATTCACCCCTCCACTTT. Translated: CASRLKAAGNNSPLHF.